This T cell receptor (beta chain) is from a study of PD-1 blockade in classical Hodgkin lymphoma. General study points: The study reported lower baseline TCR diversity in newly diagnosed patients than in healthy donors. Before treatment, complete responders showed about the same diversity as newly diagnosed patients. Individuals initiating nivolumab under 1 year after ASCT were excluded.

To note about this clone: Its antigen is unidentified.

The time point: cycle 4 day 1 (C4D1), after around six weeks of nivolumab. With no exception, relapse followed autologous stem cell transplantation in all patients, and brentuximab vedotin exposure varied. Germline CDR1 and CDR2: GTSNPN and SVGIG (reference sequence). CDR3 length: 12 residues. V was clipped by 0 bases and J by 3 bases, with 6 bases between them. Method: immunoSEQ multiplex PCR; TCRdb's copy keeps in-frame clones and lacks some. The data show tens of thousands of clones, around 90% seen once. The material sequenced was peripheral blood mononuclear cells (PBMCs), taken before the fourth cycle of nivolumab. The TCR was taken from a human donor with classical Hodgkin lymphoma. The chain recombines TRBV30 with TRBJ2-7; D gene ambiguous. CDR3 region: CAWSVGNYEQYF. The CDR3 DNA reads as TGTGCCTGGAGTGTGGGAAACTACGAGCAGTACTTC.